This TCR beta chain came from a study of T cells in Graves' hyperthyroidism and ophthalmopathy (dated by TCRdb to 2018 to 2020). In terms of the full investigation: Peripheral blood was collected at initial diagnosis, before any treatment. To identify distinguishing TCR V-J signatures, a discovery cohort of around 100 patients was used, comprising 40 to 45 with Graves' ophthalmopathy and around 60 with stable Graves' hyperthyroidism. For training and testing, the 100 or so patients in the discovery cohort were randomly divided in a 7:3 ratio. The paper describes TCR Vbeta CDR3 sequencing of around 130 peripheral blood samples, made up of 43 ophthalmopathy patients, around 78 hyperthyroidism patients and approximately 17 progressor patients. After blood sampling, hyperthyroidism patients were treated with methimazole at a starting dose of 30 mg daily, and ophthalmopathy patients were treated with high-dose intravenous methylprednisolone. Thyroid tissue and blood T-cell repertoires from about 6 Graves' hyperthyroidism patients were also compared in the study. Whether ophthalmopathy could be predicted prospectively was tested in an independent validation cohort made up of roughly 20 hyperthyroidism patients plus 17 patients who later progressed to ophthalmopathy.

V is cut back by 4 bases and J by 1 base, with 10 bases in the junction unmatched. The germline V gene yields MDHEN for CDR1 and SYDVKM for CDR2. Spanning cysteine to phenylalanine, the CDR3 consists of 17 amino acids. The DNA shown is the 51-base CDR3, in frame from base 1. Beyond this particular receptor, the publication reports: In validation, the model predicted progression to ophthalmopathy a median of roughly six months before onset, with about 71% sensitivity and almost 75% specificity. A 13 V-J signature model separated ophthalmopathy from stable hyperthyroidism, with approximately 86% sensitivity and 81.08% specificity in cross-validation and 80%/75% in testing. Most expanded thyroid clonotypes (frequency above 0.001) were also found in blood, which suggests that blood repertoires may mirror thyroid immune responses. No statistical method was used to set the sample size in advance, and investigators knew the group allocation.

This clonotype was detected many times. Its antigen remains unidentified. The record has no base qualities; no much larger clone is one base away. The TCR beta CDR3 regions were amplified from the RNA transcripts. A first-round RT-PCR of the TCR CDR3 used the HTBI primer set with the Qiagen OneStep RT-PCR kit. The libraries were constructed in a second round of multiplex PCR and then size-selected and purified. Paired-end sequencing of the libraries was performed with 100 bp reads on an Illumina HiSeq2000. Per the authors' processing: Raw data were processed with SOAPnuke, discarding reads with adapters, uncalled bases, mean Phred below 15, or no exact constant-primer or identifier match. High-quality paired reads were merged using COPE v1.2.5, and each unique nucleotide sequence was defined as a clonotype. MiTCR v1.1 was used to align clonotypes to the IMGT TRBV, TRBD and TRBJ reference segments. The analysis was restricted to V-J combinations with a frequency above 0.0001, which together covered roughly 99% of the repertoires. A TCS score was defined as the ratio of F50 (clonal expansion) to E x V (chaos), with BLOSUM62-based TCRdist applied between CDR3 peptides within each V-J. Welch's t-statistics and random forest reduced 514 V-J features to 10 to 15, which were used in a naive Bayes classifier (R e1071). The raw public reads went through TCRdb reprocessing: fastp at Q25, MiXCR clone calling, in-frame beta chains kept. Entries are consolidated by CDR3 protein sequence, retaining the most common genes and DNA. Clone size and V and J calls follow TCRdb, not the original study. The sample records hundreds of thousands of distinct CDR3 sequences, approximately 23% of which are singletons. Together, the top ten hold roughly 35% of the sample.

Moderately to severely active disease, a Clinical Activity Score of at least 3, a NOSPECS grade of at least 4, and a duration under 3 months were present in ophthalmopathy patients. Patients with uncontrolled infections, other autoimmune diseases, pregnancy or lactation were excluded. Diagnoses were established on the basis of clinical symptoms, serum thyroxine and TRAb, thyroid ultrasound, and orbital computed tomography. Ficoll-Paque density gradient centrifugation was used to isolate PBMCs from approximately 10 ml of fresh peripheral blood. Total RNA was extracted using Trizol reagent, and RNA quality was assessed on an Agilent 2100 Bioanalyzer.

This receptor was identified in a woman aged 40 to 50 with Graves' ophthalmopathy. Material: blood. The sequence joins TRBV28 to TRBJ2-4; 7 bases in the junction line up with TRBD2. The CDR3 in this case is CASSWETSNLAKNIQYF. The DNA sequence is as follows: TGTGCCAGCAGTTGGGAGACTAGCAACTTGGCCAAAAACATTCAGTACTTC. Where the CDR3 stops, the reference TRBV28 and TRBJ2-4 genes take over; the full variable domain is DVKVTQSSRYLVKRTGEKVFLECVQDMDHENMFWYRQDPGLGLRLIYFSYDVKMKEKGDIPEGYSVSREKKERFSLILESASTNQTSMYLCASSWETSNLAKNIQYFGAGTRLSVL.